A selection of T cell receptor beta chains follows, all from one sample in a study of blood T cell repertoires in COVID-19. TCRdb's copy holds only in-frame clones and misses some; the assay was immunoSEQ multiplex PCR. The top ten hold over 4.5% of the sample, which has some 200,000 clones, more than 75% seen once. The sequenced material came from peripheral blood. These receptor sequences come from a man older than 75 with acute or convalescent COVID-19. Each CDR3 is given with its conserved first and last residue. Each record gives: V gene, D gene, J gene, clone size, CDR3 protein, CDR3 DNA. D genes are given only for firm matches. Only some rows state a clone size, as once, few, many or a class for expanded clones.

V: TRBV29-1; D: .; J: TRBJ1-1; size: few; CDR3: CSVIQVTNTEAFF; DNA: TGCAGCGTTATCCAAGTCACAAACACTGAAGCTTTCTTT
V: TRBV7-2; D: TRBD1; J: TRBJ2-6; size: .; CDR3: CASSALPTGAGANVLTF; DNA: TGTGCCAGCAGCGCCCTACCCACAGGGGCCGGGGCCAACGTCCTGACTTTC
V: TRBV6-5; D: .; J: TRBJ1-1; size: .; CDR3: CASSYSYQGGNTEAFF; DNA: TGTGCCAGCAGTTACTCGTATCAGGGCGGGAACACTGAAGCTTTCTTT
V: TRBV19; D: TRBD1; J: TRBJ2-1; size: .; CDR3: CASSQQGKIGDEQFF; DNA: TGTGCCAGTAGCCAACAGGGGAAAATCGGGGATGAGCAGTTCTTC
V: TRBV7-9; D: .; J: TRBJ1-1; size: .; CDR3: CASSLGSRTEAFF; DNA: TGTGCCAGCAGCTTAGGTTCCCGGACTGAAGCTTTCTTT
V: TRBV7-2; D: .; J: TRBJ2-6; size: .; CDR3: CASSLAWGVTNVLTF; DNA: TGTGCCAGCAGCTTAGCGTGGGGGGTGACCAACGTCCTGACTTTC
V: TRBV11-2; D: TRBD2; J: TRBJ2-1; size: once; CDR3: CASSLDGGGNEQFF; DNA: TGTGCCAGCAGCTTAGATGGGGGAGGGAATGAGCAGTTCTTC
V: TRBV7-2; D: TRBD1; J: TRBJ2-2; size: .; CDR3: CASSPGTGGDTGELFF; DNA: TGTGCCAGCAGCCCCGGGACAGGGGGCGACACCGGGGAGCTGTTTTTT
V: TRBV5-3; D: TRBD2; J: TRBJ2-1; size: .; CDR3: CARSLRLAGVWDNEQFF; DNA: TGTGCCAGAAGCTTGAGGCTAGCGGGAGTCTGGGACAATGAGCAGTTCTTC
V: TRBV3-1/TRBV3-2; D: .; J: TRBJ2-3; size: .; CDR3: CASSQDSGFRSNTQYF; DNA: TGTGCCAGCAGCCAAGATTCGGGATTTAGGTCCAATACGCAGTATTTT
V: TRBV7-9; D: TRBD2; J: TRBJ2-7; size: .; CDR3: CASKDSGRADEQYF; DNA: TGTGCCAGCAAAGACAGCGGGAGGGCCGACGAGCAGTACTTC
V: TRBV27; D: .; J: TRBJ2-2; size: .; CDR3: CASSFPGRHTGELFF; DNA: TGTGCCAGCAGTTTCCCAGGGCGACATACCGGGGAGCTGTTTTTT
V: TRBV27; D: .; J: TRBJ2-1; size: .; CDR3: CASSLYTGEQFF; DNA: TGTGCCAGCAGTTTATATACGGGTGAGCAGTTCTTC
V: TRBV27; D: TRBD1; J: TRBJ2-1; size: .; CDR3: CASSFDRGEQFF; DNA: TGTGCCAGCAGTTTTGACAGGGGGGAACAGTTCTTC
V: TRBV27; D: TRBD1; J: TRBJ1-4; size: .; CDR3: CASSLDRESEKLFF; DNA: TGTGCCAGCAGTTTGGACAGGGAGAGCGAAAAACTGTTTTTT
V: TRBV6-5; D: .; J: TRBJ1-1; size: .; CDR3: CASSYGLMNTEAFF; DNA: TGTGCCAGCAGTTACGGACTGATGAACACTGAAGCTTTCTTT
V: TRBV5-6; D: TRBD2; J: TRBJ2-1; size: .; CDR3: CASSPRIGTSGYNEQFF; DNA: TGTGCCAGCAGCCCTCGTATCGGGACTAGCGGCTACAATGAGCAGTTCTTC
V: TRBV6-5; D: TRBD2; J: TRBJ2-1; size: once; CDR3: CASRPSGNIYNEQFF; DNA: TGTGCCAGCAGACCCAGCGGGAATATTTACAATGAGCAGTTCTTC